The rows below give T cell receptor beta chains drawn from one sample of a study of T cells in Graves' hyperthyroidism and ophthalmopathy. TCRdb re-analysed the multiplex PCR reads in MiXCR, keeping a single row per CDR3 protein. Found here are around 660,000 distinct CDR3 sequences, 45% of them singletons; the top ten hold roughly 7.2%. Sequencing was performed on peripheral blood or thyroid tissue (not recorded which). These receptors all come from an adult man with Graves' disease, either hyperthyroidism or ophthalmopathy (not recorded which). The CDR3 runs from the conserved cysteine through the conserved F or W. A D gene is named only where the DNA matches it firmly. The size of a clone is reported for some rows only, either as once, few or many, or as a class for expanded clones.

CDR3aa,CDR3nt,abundance,d_gene,j_gene,v_gene
CASSGQGPQHF,TGTGCCAGCAGCGGACAGGGGCCCCAGCATTTT,few,TRBD1,TRBJ1-5,TRBV7-9
CATSGHGTPGQPQHF,TGTGCCACCAGCGGACACGGGACCCCGGGACAGCCCCAGCATTTT,NA,NA,TRBJ1-5,TRBV15
CSADRAGTEAFF,TGCAGTGCTGACAGGGCGGGAACTGAAGCTTTCTTT,NA,TRBD1,TRBJ1-1,TRBV20-1
CASSHSDRGYEQYF,TGTGCCAGCAGCCATTCGGACAGGGGCTACGAGCAGTACTTC,NA,TRBD1,TRBJ2-7,TRBV3-1
CSVDPGGRGYTF,TGCAGCGTTGATCCAGGGGGCCGTGGCTACACCTTC,once,TRBD1,TRBJ1-2,TRBV29-1
CASSHDKAYEQYF,TGTGCCAGCAGCCATGACAAAGCCTACGAGCAGTACTTC,NA,NA,TRBJ2-7,TRBV7-9
CSAWSNTEAFF,TGCAGTGCTTGGTCGAACACTGAAGCTTTCTTT,many,NA,TRBJ1-1,TRBV20-1
CASSLDSANRPLHF,TGTGCCAGCAGCTTAGACAGCGCCAATCGACCCCTCCACTTT,NA,NA,TRBJ1-6,TRBV7-2
CASSRLRGGAFYEQYF,TGTGCCAGCAGCCGCCTCCGGGGGGGGGCCTTTTACGAGCAGTACTTC,NA,TRBD2,TRBJ2-7,TRBV7-3
CASSPSGTAFYEQYF,TGTGCCAGCAGTCCCTCCGGGACAGCCTTCTACGAGCAGTACTTC,few,TRBD1,TRBJ2-7,TRBV6-5
CASSLSGYPDGYTF,TGTGCCAGCAGCTTGTCAGGGTATCCGGATGGCTACACCTTC,NA,NA,TRBJ1-2,TRBV11-2
CASSLVGGPTEAFF,TGCGCCAGCAGCTTGGTAGGGGGGCCCACTGAAGCTTTCTTT,few,NA,TRBJ1-1,TRBV5-1
CSVSGRFSPLHF,TGCAGCGTTAGTGGGCGTTTTTCACCCCTCCACTTT,NA,NA,TRBJ1-6,TRBV29-1
CSAGRRKGPSQPQHF,TGCAGTGCCGGACGTCGAAAGGGGCCCTCTCAGCCCCAGCATTTT,few,NA,TRBJ1-5,TRBV20-1
CASSTTRFQPQHF,TGTGCCAGCAGTACGACCCGGTTTCAGCCCCAGCATTTT,few,NA,TRBJ1-5,TRBV2
CASSDGTGLKSEAFF,TGTGCCAGCAGTGACGGTACAGGGTTGAAAAGTGAAGCTTTCTTT,NA,NA,TRBJ1-1,TRBV6-6
CATSRDGAGSLNNSPLHF,TGTGCCACCAGCAGAGATGGTGCAGGGAGCCTTAATAATTCACCCCTCCACTTT,many,NA,TRBJ1-6,TRBV15
CASRPPGQGHEQYF,TGTGCCAGCCGCCCCCCGGGGCAGGGCCACGAGCAGTACTTC,NA,NA,TRBJ2-7,TRBV25-1
CASSHTEKPQHF,TGTGCCAGCAGCCATACGGAGAAGCCCCAGCATTTT,NA,NA,TRBJ1-5,TRBV7-9
CASSYLGRGAGANVLTF,TGTGCCAGCAGCTACCTTGGGAGGGGCGCTGGGGCCAACGTCCTGACTTTC,NA,TRBD2,TRBJ2-6,TRBV9
CATSPTGDDEQYF,TGTGCCACCAGCCCGACAGGGGACGACGAGCAGTACTTC,many,TRBD1,TRBJ2-7,TRBV24-1
CSATDTPGEKLFF,TGCAGTGCCACGGACACGCCAGGTGAAAAACTGTTTTTT,many,NA,TRBJ1-4,TRBV20-1
CASSLGQGRTSGNTIYF,TGTGCCAGCAGCCTAGGACAGGGGCGAACCTCTGGAAACACCATATATTTT,NA,TRBD1,TRBJ1-3,TRBV9
CAISERQGSPLHF,TGTGCCATCAGTGAGAGACAGGGCTCACCCCTCCACTTT,NA,TRBD1,TRBJ1-6,TRBV10-3
CASSHPRANYGYTF,TGTGCCAGCAGCCACCCCAGAGCTAACTATGGCTACACCTTC,NA,NA,TRBJ1-2,TRBV12-3/TRBV12-4
CASSSRARVTEKLFF,TGTGCCAGCAGTTCGCGGGCCCGGGTGACGGAAAAACTGTTTTTT,NA,NA,TRBJ1-4,TRBV7-6
CSVGEQGGSTDTQYF,TGCAGCGTTGGAGAACAGGGGGGAAGCACAGATACGCAGTATTTT,NA,TRBD1,TRBJ2-3,TRBV29-1
CASSLGGVGGAETQYF,TGTGCCAGCAGCTTAGGAGGAGTCGGCGGAGCGGAGACCCAGTACTTC,many,NA,TRBJ2-5,TRBV7-8
CASSLGGYSGANVLTF,TGTGCCAGCAGCTTAGGCGGTTATTCTGGGGCCAACGTCCTGACTTTC,many,NA,TRBJ2-6,TRBV7-2
CASSGASGNSYEQYF,TGTGCCAGCAGTGGGGCTAGCGGGAACTCCTACGAGCAGTACTTC,NA,TRBD2,TRBJ2-7,TRBV24-1